The 13 T cell receptor beta chains presented below share a single source sample, sequenced in a study of shared clonotypes between healthy human individuals. Produced via immunoSEQ multiplex PCR; TCRdb's table is partial and in-frame only. The sample records about 660,000 clones, less than 85% being singletons. Sequencing input: memory CD4+ T cells sorted from blood. Subset noted: CD45RA-negative fraction. The receptors come from a woman under 40 in good health.

The V and J genes are TRBV2 and TRBJ2-7; a weak D match, TRBD2 (6 bases). V lost 6 bases and J lost 4, with 16 bases in between. The CDR3 contains 14 residues. Germline V lookup: CDR1 SNHLY, CDR2 FYNNEI. The CDR3 DNA reads as TGTGCCAGCAGAGAACAGGAGGGGCGATACGAGCAGTACTTC. Translating it yields CASREQEGRYEQYF.

This clone came up many times. The rearrangement uses TRBV6-5 and TRBJ1-2, with 9 bases fitting TRBD1. The CDR3 length is 15 residues. Germline trimming cut 5 bases from V and 5 bases from J; bases unmatched to any gene: 9. In germline, CDR1 is MNHEY, CDR2 SVGAGI. The CDR3: CASSRPGQGAYGYTF. The CDR3 nucleotides are TGTGCCAGCAGTCGACCGGGACAGGGAGCATATGGCTACACCTTC.

The chain links TRBV5-1 to TRBJ2-7; 7 bases match TRBD2. This CDR3 contains 11 residues. In germline, CDR1 is SGHRS, CDR2 YFSETQ. V trimming: 6 bases; J trimming: 3 bases; junction bases outside the gene matches: 0. The CDR3, as DNA: TGCGCCAGCACTAGCGGCTACGAGCAGTACTTC. This encodes CASTSGYEQYF.

This chain joins TRBV4-1 and TRBJ2-7; 11 bases line up with TRBD2. Germline values: CDR1 MGHRA, CDR2 YSYEKL. Losses at the gene ends were 0 bases for V and 2 bases for J; bases not matched to a gene: 15. The CDR3 covers 20 residues. The chain's CDR3 is CASSQDPVRSIAGGAYEQYF. CDR3 coding DNA: TGCGCCAGCAGCCAAGATCCCGTTCGATCAATAGCGGGAGGGGCCTACGAGCAGTACTTC.

This clone was seen ten or more times. The CDR3 is CASNDYYSNQPQHF. CDR3 in DNA: TGTGCCAGCAATGATTACTATAGCAATCAGCCCCAGCATTTT. This sequence joins TRBV2 and TRBJ1-5, with D uncertain. Trimming cost V 7 bases and J 0 bases, with 10 bases left between them. Germline values: CDR1 SNHLY, CDR2 FYNNEI. The CDR3 totals 14 residues.

This clone has just a few counts. The rearrangement joins TRBV6-1 to TRBJ1-3, with TRBD1 as a possible D gene (6 bases). CDR1 MNHNS and CDR2 SASEGT come from the germline V gene. V gave up 6 bases and J gave up 1 base, with 13 bases separating them. The CDR3 covers 15 residues. Here the CDR3 reads CASRRGGESGNTIYF. The CDR3 region has the DNA TGTGCCAGCAGGAGGGGGGGAGAGTCTGGAAACACCATATATTTT.

V usage is TRBV19 and J usage is TRBJ1-2; 7 bases fit TRBD1. Germline V gene data show CDR1 as LNHDA and CDR2 as SQIVND (reference sequence). Trimming cost V 9 bases and J 4 bases; bases outside gene matches: 26. The CDR3 has 19 residues. This CDR3 reads CASSWSRRQGPEGVYGYTF. The CDR3 DNA is TGTGCCAGCAGCTGGAGCCGGAGACAGGGACCTGAGGGGGTCTATGGCTACACCTTC.

The rearrangement joins TRBV11-3 to TRBJ2-1; 12 bases line up with TRBD2. The CDR3 has 15 amino acids. J lost 9 bases, V lost 5 bases, and 8 bases had no gene match. Germline V gene lookup returns CDR1 SGHNT and CDR2 YENEEA. The CDR3 protein is CASSLTSGSIGEQFF. The CDR3 nucleotides are TGTGCCAGCAGCCTGACTAGCGGGAGTATAGGTGAGCAGTTCTTC. Variable domain in full (rest from reference TRBV11-3 and TRBJ2-1): EAGVVQSPRYKIIEKKQPVAFWCNPISGHNTLYWYLQNLGQGPELLIRYENEEAVDDSQLPKDRFSAERLKGVDSTLKIQPAELGDSAVYLCASSLTSGSIGEQFFGPGTRLTVL.

This clone has just a few counts. The rearrangement joins TRBV2 to TRBJ2-1, with D unresolved. Germline loops: CDR1 SNHLY, CDR2 FYNNEI. The germline V and J ends were trimmed by 8 bases and 7 bases, with 9 bases remaining between them. The CDR3 has 11 amino acids. This chain's CDR3 is CASGPVNEQFF. The CDR3 DNA is TGTGCCAGCGGACCGGTTAATGAGCAGTTCTTC.

The genes are TRBV11-2 and TRBJ2-3; a possible D gene is TRBD1 (5 bases). Germline V CDR1 and CDR2: SGHAT, FQNNGV. Trimming removed 7 bases from V and 5 bases from J, with 19 bases in between. CDR3 length: 15 residues. The CDR3 here is CASTRPGGARDTQYF. The CDR3 coding sequence is TGTGCCAGCACCCGCCCTGGTGGGGCTCGAGATACGCAGTATTTT.

A note on this clone: Other DNA sequences in the same sample also yield this CDR3. The rearrangement uses TRBV28 and TRBJ1-2; D unresolved. This CDR3 is 12 amino acids long. Germline V lookup: CDR1 MDHEN, CDR2 SYDVKM. With 5 bases removed from V and 3 bases from J, the gap between germline ends came to 7 bases. Here the CDR3 reads CASSASDYGYTF. CDR3 in DNA: TGTGCCAGCAGTGCCTCCGACTATGGCTACACCTTC.

V usage is TRBV7-7 and J usage is TRBJ2-2; D unresolved. Looked up from germline, CDR1 is SSHAT and CDR2 is FNYEAQ (reference sequence). The ends were cut back, 2 bases at V and 4 bases at J, with 5 bases in the middle. This CDR3 has 13 amino acids. CDR3 region: CASSLRPTGELFF. The CDR3 DNA reads TGTGCCAGCAGCTTACGTCCCACCGGGGAGCTGTTTTTT.

The DNA of the CDR3 is TGCGCCAGCAGTCGGGACAGGAGTTACGAGCAGTACTTC. Translating gives CASSRDRSYEQYF. J is TRBJ2-7 and V is TRBV5-1, with 8 bases that match TRBD1. The CDR3 has 13 amino acids. After removal of 5 bases from V and 4 bases from J, the junction contained 5 bases not matched to a gene. From germline, CDR1 is SGHRS and CDR2 YFSETQ.